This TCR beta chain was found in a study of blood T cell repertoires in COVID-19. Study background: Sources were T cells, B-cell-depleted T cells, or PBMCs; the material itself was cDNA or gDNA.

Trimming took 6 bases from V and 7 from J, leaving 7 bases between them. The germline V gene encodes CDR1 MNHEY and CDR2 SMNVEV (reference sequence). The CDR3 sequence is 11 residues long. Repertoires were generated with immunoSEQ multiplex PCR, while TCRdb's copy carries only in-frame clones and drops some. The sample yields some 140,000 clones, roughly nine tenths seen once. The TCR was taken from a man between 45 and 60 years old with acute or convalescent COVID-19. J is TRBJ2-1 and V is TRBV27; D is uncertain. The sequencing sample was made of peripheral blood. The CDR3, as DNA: TGTGCCAGCAGCGGCGGAAATGAGCAGTTCTTC. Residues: CASSGGNEQFF.